The 32 T cell receptor beta chains given below trace back to one sample, sequenced in a study of T cell responses to AZD1222 COVID-19 vaccine. Repertoires were generated with immunoSEQ multiplex PCR, while TCRdb's copy carries only in-frame clones and drops some. The repertoire includes just over 70,000 clones, roughly 85% of them detected once, and roughly 22% sits in the top ten. Sequenced here: peripheral blood, sampled on day 0 of AZD1222 vaccination. The receptor set was obtained from an adult in good health.

The chain is built from TRBV7-3 and TRBJ1-6, with D perhaps TRBD1 (5 bases). V lost 0 bases to trimming and J lost 9 bases, with 12 bases between them. Germline CDR1 SGHTA, CDR2 FQGTGA. The CDR3 contains 15 residues. CDR3 DNA sequence: TGTGCCAGCAGCTTAACGGTTTCCGGGGGTTCACCCCTCCACTTT. It specifies CASSLTVSGGSPLHF. The full variable domain, with the rest looked up from reference TRBV7-3 and TRBJ1-6, is GAGVSQTPSNKVTEKGKYVELRCDPISGHTALYWYRQSLGQGPEFLIYFQGTGAADDSGLPNDRFFAVRPEGSVSTLKIQRTERGDSAVYLCASSLTVSGGSPLHFGNGTRLTVT.

This chain joins TRBV27 and TRBJ1-2, with unresolved D. V dropped 8 bases and J dropped 2 bases, with 15 bases sitting between them. Germline V gives CDR1 MNHEY, CDR2 SMNVEV (reference sequence). The CDR3 has 14 amino acids. The CDR3 loop is CASARREGNYGYTF. The CDR3 nucleotides read TGTGCCAGCGCCAGAAGGGAGGGCAACTATGGCTACACCTTC.

J is TRBJ2-5 and V is TRBV19, with 10 bases aligning to TRBD2. CDR1 and CDR2 (germline): LNHDA, SQIVND (reference sequence). J gave up 4 bases and V 5 bases, and 10 bases lay outside the gene matches. The CDR3 has 16 residues. The CDR3 DNA sequence: TGTGCCAGTAGTGATCTAGCGGGAGATAGTGGAGAGACCCAGTACTTC. Translating it yields CASSDLAGDSGETQYF.

The CDR3 protein is CASKNYGYTF. In DNA form, the CDR3 reads TGTGCCAGCAAAAACTATGGCTACACCTTC. The chain is built from TRBV9 and TRBJ1-2; D unclear. Trimming took off 6 bases at V and 2 bases at J, with 2 bases between the two ends. The CDR3 is made up of 10 amino acids. CDR1 and CDR2 (germline): SGDLS, YYNGEE. Full variable domain (outside the CDR3, taken from reference TRBV9 and TRBJ1-2): DSGVTQTPKHLITATGQRVTLRCSPRSGDLSVYWYQQSLDQGLQFLIQYYNGEERAKGNILERFSAQQFPDLHSELNLSSLELGDSALYFCASKNYGYTFGSGTRLTVV.

J is TRBJ1-4 and V is TRBV5-1; 7 bases line up with TRBD1. Germline V gene sequence: CDR1 SGHRS, CDR2 YFSETQ. The CDR3 consists of 16 residues. V lost 0 bases to trimming and J lost 8 bases; unmatched junction nucleotides: 10. CDR3 nucleotide sequence: TGCGCCAGCAGCTTGGAAGGTCCACAGGGGAGGGAAAAACTGTTTTTT. Amino acids: CASSLEGPQGREKLFF.

The rearrangement links TRBV2 to TRBJ2-5; no firm D call. Germline CDR1 is SNHLY and CDR2 is FYNNEI. Trimming stripped 4 bases from V and 2 bases from J, with 2 bases between. This CDR3 is built from 11 residues. Written as DNA, the CDR3 is TGTGCCAGCAGTGTGCAAGAGACCCAGTACTTC. It is translated as CASSVQETQYF.

This chain links TRBV11-2 with TRBJ2-7, with a tentative D call TRBD2 (5 bases). Trimming stripped 3 bases from V and 2 bases from J, with 17 bases between. Per the germline V gene, CDR1 is SGHAT and CDR2 is FQNNGV. CDR3 length equals 16 residues. The CDR3 sequence is CASSFRGRRVPYEQYF. The CDR3 coding sequence is TGTGCCAGCAGCTTCCGCGGGCGAAGGGTACCCTACGAGCAGTACTTC.

The V and J genes are TRBV2 and TRBJ1-4; D is unclear. The length of the CDR3 is 13 residues. Trimming removed 2 bases from V and 7 bases from J, with 8 bases in between. In germline, CDR1 is SNHLY, CDR2 FYNNEI. The chain's CDR3 is CASSETWAEKLFF. As DNA, the CDR3 is TGTGCCAGCAGTGAAACGTGGGCTGAAAAACTGTTTTTT.

The chain recombines TRBV25-1 with TRBJ1-2, with D unclear. CDR3 length: 11 amino acids. V dropped 4 bases and J dropped 5 bases, with 5 bases sitting between them. CDR1 is MGHDK, CDR2 SYGVNS, per germline. CDR3 sequence: CASSAGYGYTF. In DNA, the CDR3 is TGTGCCAGCAGTGCCGGATATGGCTACACCTTC.

This chain uses TRBV19 with TRBJ2-7, with unresolved D. The CDR3 spans 12 residues. The V gene lost 5 bases and the J gene lost 1 base, with 6 bases spanning the gap. Per the germline V gene, CDR1 is LNHDA and CDR2 is SQIVND (reference sequence). CDR3 loop: CASSGPSYEQYF. CDR3 bases: TGTGCCAGTAGTGGCCCATCCTACGAGCAGTACTTC.

The V gene is TRBV5-1, the J gene TRBJ2-3; the match to TRBD2 covers 11 bases. The junction had 5 bases not matched to a gene; V was cut back by 5 bases and J by 0 bases. This CDR3 contains 16 residues. CDR1 and CDR2 (germline): SGHRS, YFSETQ. The CDR3 here is CASRTGTSGSTDTQYF. As DNA, the CDR3 is TGCGCCAGCAGGACCGGGACTAGCGGCAGCACAGATACGCAGTATTTT.

The chain links TRBV25-1 to TRBJ1-1, with 10 bases identical to TRBD1. V lost 4 bases, J lost 0 bases, and 5 bases stayed unmatched. The CDR3 totals 16 residues. Germline V gene sequence: CDR1 MGHDK, CDR2 SYGVNS. CDR3 in DNA: TGTGCCAGCAGTGCCGACAGGGGGCGGGTGAACACTGAAGCTTTCTTT. As protein: CASSADRGRVNTEAFF. The entire variable domain, with the rest obtained from reference TRBV25-1 and TRBJ1-1, is as follows: EADIYQTPRYLVIGTGKKITLECSQTMGHDKMYWYQQDPGMELHLIHYSYGVNSTEKGDLSSESTVSRIRTEHFPLTLESARPSHTSQYLCASSADRGRVNTEAFFGQGTRLTVV.

V usage is TRBV19 and J usage is TRBJ2-6, with 12 bases matching TRBD1. CDR1 LNHDA and CDR2 SQIVND come from the germline V gene (reference sequence). The trim removed 4 bases at V and 8 bases at J, leaving 9 bases unmatched. The CDR3 totals 17 residues. The CDR3 here is CASSTRDRGQKTNVLTF. The CDR3 DNA follows: TGTGCCAGTAGTACCCGGGACAGGGGGCAAAAGACCAACGTCCTGACTTTC.

The chain joins TRBV12-5 to TRBJ1-4, with D maybe TRBD1 (6 bases). The V gene's germline CDR1 is LGHNT and CDR2 FRNRAP. The V gene lost 1 base and the J gene lost 2 bases, with 11 bases spanning the gap. CDR3 size: 16 residues. The CDR3 loop is CASGLGTVGTNEKLFF. In DNA form, the CDR3 reads TGTGCTAGTGGTTTGGGGACAGTGGGGACTAATGAAAAACTGTTTTTT. Combining the CDR3 with reference TRBV12-5 and TRBJ1-4 gives the whole variable domain DARVTQTPRHKVTEMGQEVTMRCQPILGHNTVFWYRQTMMQGLELLAYFRNRAPLDDSGMPKDRFSAEMPDATLATLKIQPSEPRDSAVYFCASGLGTVGTNEKLFFGSGTQLSVL.

This chain uses TRBV9 with TRBJ2-6; D remains ambiguous. Trimming stripped 2 bases from V and 2 bases from J, with 5 bases between. There are 14 residues in the CDR3. Germline V gene sequence: CDR1 SGDLS, CDR2 YYNGEE. This chain's CDR3 is CASSVEAGANVLTF. The CDR3 region has the DNA TGTGCCAGCAGCGTCGAAGCTGGGGCCAACGTCCTGACTTTC.

The genes are TRBV6-4 and TRBJ1-4; D not resolved. The germline CDR1 and CDR2 sequences are MRHNA and SNTAGT. The CDR3 is 21 residues long. V was pared by 0 bases and J by 7 bases, with 30 bases between. CDR3 nucleotides: TGTGCCAGCAGTGACTCGAGGGCTAGTCCACCGCGGGGAATCGGTAGTGAAAAACTGTTTTTT. It encodes CASSDSRASPPRGIGSEKLFF.

The chain recombines TRBV3-1 (or the pseudogene TRBV3-2) with TRBJ1-3; D unresolved. CDR3 length equals 15 residues. The ends were cut back, 6 bases at V and 7 bases at J, with 19 bases in the middle. CDR1 is LGHDT, CDR2 YNNKEL, per germline (reference sequence). CDR3 loop: CASSPSKTVRNTIYF. CDR3 in DNA: TGTGCCAGCAGTCCTTCGAAGACCGTTCGGAACACCATATATTTT.

The chain has TRBV7-9 and TRBJ1-3, with D possibly being TRBD1 (5 bases). This CDR3 is 14 amino acids long. CDR1 and CDR2 (germline): SEHNR, FQNEAQ (reference sequence). V lost 5 bases and J lost 2, with 10 bases in between. The CDR3 coding sequence is TGTGCCAGCAGCGGGACGCCCGCTGGAAACACCATATATTTT. This codes for CASSGTPAGNTIYF.

This chain connects TRBV18 to TRBJ2-3; TRBD2 matches at 10 bases. This CDR3 has 13 residues. Germline loops: CDR1 KGHSH, CDR2 LQKENI. Losses at the gene ends were 3 bases for V and 6 bases for J; bases not matched to a gene: 0. The CDR3 nucleotides are TGTGCCAGCTCACCGACTAGCGGGGATACGCAGTATTTT. Its translation is CASSPTSGDTQYF.

The chain joins TRBV19 to TRBJ1-1, with 9 nucleotides matching TRBD1. Germline-derived CDR1 and CDR2 are LNHDA and SQIVND (reference sequence). The CDR3 consists of 14 residues. V was clipped by 3 bases and J by 5 bases; unmatched bases: 4. In DNA form, the CDR3 reads TGTGCCAGTAGTATGGACAGGGGAATAACTGAAGCTTTCTTT. Encoded protein: CASSMDRGITEAFF.

V and J are TRBV18 and TRBJ2-7, with D perhaps matching TRBD2 (6 bases). The CDR3 covers 15 residues. Germline V gene data show CDR1 as KGHSH and CDR2 as LQKENI. V was pared by 0 bases and J by 2 bases, with 11 bases between. The CDR3 loop reads CASSPPRDLTYEQYF. CDR3 nucleotide sequence: TGTGCCAGCTCACCACCACGGGACTTAACCTACGAGCAGTACTTC.

The rearrangement links TRBV2 to TRBJ1-5, with D unresolved. The CDR3 covers 13 residues. The germline V gene has CDR1 SNHLY and CDR2 FYNNEI. V was pared by 7 bases and J by 3 bases, with 10 bases between. CDR3 in DNA: TGTGCCAGCACCCCGGAGGCCAATCAGCCCCAGCATTTT. This gives the protein CASTPEANQPQHF.

The rearrangement joins TRBV4-1 to TRBJ2-3, with 10 nucleotides matching TRBD2. The CDR3 totals 16 residues. Trimming at V came to 0 bases and at J to 3 bases, leaving 3 bases not matched to a gene. The germline V gene has CDR1 MGHRA and CDR2 YSYEKL. The CDR3 DNA follows: TGCGCCAGCAGCCAAGAGGCTAGCGGGAGAACAGATACGCAGTATTTT. Translated, it gives CASSQEASGRTDTQYF.

V and J are TRBV5-1 and TRBJ2-5, with 14 bases matching TRBD2. CDR1 is SGHRS and CDR2 is YFSETQ in the germline V gene. CDR3 size: 16 residues. V gave up 3 bases and J gave up 2 bases; unmatched junction bases: 3. Here the CDR3 reads CASSSGTSGGQETQYF. The CDR3 DNA follows: TGCGCCAGCAGCTCCGGGACTAGCGGGGGACAAGAGACCCAGTACTTC.

The chain employs TRBV28 and TRBJ2-1; either TRBD1 or TRBD2 may supply D (5 bases each). The germline gives CDR1 MDHEN, CDR2 SYDVKM. The V and J ends lost 5 bases and 10 bases respectively, with 18 bases between them. This CDR3 contains 14 residues. CDR3 coding DNA: TGTGCCAGCAGTGCAGGGACCCACCAAACGGAGCAGTTCTTC. It translates to CASSAGTHQTEQFF.

V usage is TRBV18 and J usage is TRBJ1-1, with D tentatively TRBD1 (5 bases). V was clipped by 2 bases and J by 7 bases, with 17 bases between them. Looked up from germline, CDR1 is KGHSH and CDR2 is LQKENI. The CDR3 has 15 amino acids. CDR3 in DNA: TGTGCCAGCTCACCAGATCTTAAGACAGAATTTGAAGCTTTCTTT. Encoded protein: CASSPDLKTEFEAFF.

Here the CDR3 reads CASSPGNTQYF. The CDR3 coding sequence is TGTGCCAGCAGCCCCGGTAACACGCAGTATTTT. The chain joins TRBV3-1 (or the pseudogene TRBV3-2) to TRBJ2-3, with D unclear. V was clipped by 4 bases and J by 9 bases, with 8 bases between them. Per the germline V gene, CDR1 is LGHDT and CDR2 is YNNKEL (reference sequence). The CDR3 extends over 11 amino acids.

The rearrangement uses TRBV5-4 and TRBJ2-7; 7 nucleotides align to TRBD2. Unmatched junction bases numbered 8, after V lost 2 bases and J lost 3 bases. The CDR3 spans 15 residues. The V gene's germline CDR1 is SGHNT and CDR2 YYREEE (reference sequence). CDR3 DNA sequence: TGTGCCAGCAGCTTACACGGGGGGTTAAACTACGAGCAGTACTTC. Amino acids: CASSLHGGLNYEQYF. Supplemented by reference TRBV5-4 and TRBJ2-7, the full variable domain reads ETGVTQSPTHLIKTRGQQVTLRCSSQSGHNTVSWYQQALGQGPQFIFQYYREEENGRGNFPPRFSGLQFPNYSSELNVNALELDDSALYLCASSLHGGLNYEQYFGPGTRLTVT.

The CDR3 here is CASSIRSYQETQYF. The CDR3, as DNA: TGTGCCAGTAGTATTCGAAGTTACCAAGAGACCCAGTACTTC. The V gene is TRBV19, the J gene TRBJ2-5, with unresolved D. V was pared by 3 bases and J by 0 bases, with 8 bases between. The CDR3 extends over 14 amino acids. Germline CDR1 reads LNHDA; CDR2 reads SQIVND (reference sequence).

This rearrangement joins TRBV15 to TRBJ1-2; D remains unclear. Trimming stripped 0 bases from V and 2 bases from J, with 4 bases between. This CDR3 has 13 amino acids. The germline V gene encodes CDR1 LNHNV and CDR2 YYDKDF (reference sequence). The DNA for the CDR3 is TGTGCCACCAGCAGAGACACGAACTATGGCTACACCTTC. Protein sequence: CATSRDTNYGYTF.

This clone was seen a handful of times. The chain joins TRBV5-6 to TRBJ2-1; 7 nucleotides align to TRBD1. Germline values: CDR1 SGHDT, CDR2 YYEEEE. This CDR3 has 13 amino acids. V lost 3 bases and J lost 11; bases outside the gene matches: 8. CDR3 coding DNA: TGTGCCAGCAGCTGGGGACAGAACAGAAAGCAGTTCTTC. Encoded protein: CASSWGQNRKQFF.

V gene TRBV30 combines with J gene TRBJ1-2; no definite D call. The CDR3 is made up of 11 amino acids. CDR1 is GTSNPN and CDR2 is SVGIG in the germline V gene (reference sequence). Trimming shortened V by 3 bases and J by 8 bases, and 10 bases separated the two germline ends. CDR3 DNA sequence: TGTGCCTGGAGGATTTCGGGGGGCTACACCTTC. This gives the protein CAWRISGGYTF.